This T cell receptor beta chain was documented in a study of blood T cell repertoires in COVID-19. Study as a whole: PBMCs, B-cell-depleted T cells, or T cells provided the cDNA or gDNA that made up the material.

Researchers sorted participants into cohorts using their self-reported clinical history. Recovered status applied to Cohort 3 donors who had two consecutive negative PCRs. It also applied to those with clearance or with symptom resolution. V shed 5 bases and J 8 bases; nucleotides not matched to a gene: 11. Germline values: CDR1 SGHRS, CDR2 YFSETQ. The CDR3 covers 16 residues. Authors' analysis steps: It was from reference gene primer amplification that nucleated cell counts were estimated. Generated by immunoSEQ multiplex PCR, the TCRdb table keeps only in-frame clones and is missing some. The D gene and trimming were derived from the DNA, and the V and J assignments and clone size from that table. Seen here are under 300,000 clones, 80% to 90% observed once, and the top ten hold 1.9%.

This TCR came from a woman between 50 and 59 years old who had recovered from COVID-19. The chain carries TRBV5-1 and TRBJ2-1; the match to TRBD2 covers 12 bases. The sequenced sample consisted of PBMCs or T cells enriched from blood (not recorded which). The CDR3 sequence is CASRRGLAGQGDEQFF. CDR3 nucleotide sequence: TGCGCCAGCAGACGGGGACTAGCGGGTCAAGGGGATGAGCAGTTCTTC.